The 15 T cell receptor beta chains presented below share a single source sample, sequenced in a study of blood T cell repertoires in COVID-19. Assay: immunoSEQ multiplex PCR; the TCRdb copy retains only in-frame clones and omits some. The sample lists approximately 210,000 clones, roughly 92% seen once, with 0.76% in the top ten. Sequenced material: peripheral blood. Receptors originate from a man aged 25-40 years with COVID-19, enrolled during active disease.

This chain connects TRBV5-1 to TRBJ2-7, with D possibly matching TRBD1 (5 bases). There are 14 residues in the CDR3. With 4 bases removed from V and 2 bases from J, the gap between germline ends came to 13 bases. Germline CDR1 is SGHRS and CDR2 is YFSETQ. The CDR3 DNA follows: TGCGCCAGCAGCCCGAAACAGACAGCCTACGAGCAGTACTTC. The encoded protein is CASSPKQTAYEQYF.

This clone was observed once. V usage is TRBV5-1 and J usage is TRBJ1-1; D unclear. Germline CDR1 and CDR2: SGHRS and YFSETQ. There are 15 residues in the CDR3. The V gene lost 0 bases and the J gene lost 1 base, with 10 bases spanning the gap. Here the CDR3 reads CASSLVGRGNTEAFF. The CDR3 DNA reads as TGCGCCAGCAGCTTGGTAGGGCGGGGGAACACTGAAGCTTTCTTT.

The V gene is TRBV7-9, the J gene TRBJ2-2; TRBD2 matches at 7 bases. The trim removed 1 base at V and 6 bases at J, leaving 11 bases unmatched. CDR1 and CDR2 (germline): SEHNR, FQNEAQ (reference sequence). The CDR3 loop spans 17 amino acids. The CDR3, as DNA: TGTGCCAGCAGCTTAGGAGCGCGGGGGAGTGACGCCGGGGAGCTGTTTTTT. It translates to CASSLGARGSDAGELFF.

The chain uses TRBV9 and TRBJ1-3; D gene unclear. The V gene's germline CDR1 is SGDLS and CDR2 YYNGEE. There are 16 residues in the CDR3. V shed 4 bases and J shed 1 base, with 15 bases lying between them. The CDR3 spells CASSTTTSHSGNTIYF. Here the CDR3 DNA reads TGTGCCAGCAGCACTACCACAAGTCATTCTGGAAACACCATATATTTT.

The chain uses TRBV2 and TRBJ1-3; D is perhaps TRBD1 (6 bases). This CDR3 is built from 15 residues. The V gene's germline CDR1 is SNHLY and CDR2 FYNNEI. V shed 6 bases and J shed 7 bases, with 19 bases lying between them. The DNA for the CDR3 is TGTGCCAGCAGCGAGCCAGGGGAGGGAGGGAACACCATATATTTT. It encodes CASSEPGEGGNTIYF.

The chain recombines TRBV2 with TRBJ2-3; D may be TRBD2 (5 bases). The V end was cut by 5 bases, the J end by 5 bases, with 17 bases between. Germline CDR1 SNHLY, CDR2 FYNNEI. The CDR3 covers 15 residues. CDR3 DNA: TGTGCCAGCAGTCTCCTAGCCTCCGAAAAAGATACGCAGTATTTT. This translates into CASSLLASEKDTQYF.

The V call is TRBV19, the J call TRBJ1-6; tentatively, D is TRBD1 (5 bases). The CDR3 totals 12 residues. V dropped 7 bases and J dropped 10 bases, with 11 bases sitting between them. Germline values: CDR1 LNHDA, CDR2 SQIVND (reference sequence). DNA for the CDR3: TGTGCCAGTACAGGGTCGAGATCACCCCTCCACTTT. Translating gives CASTGSRSPLHF.

CDR3 in DNA: TGTGCCAGCAGCCCTATACAGGGGCCTAACTATGGCTACACCTTC. Protein: CASSPIQGPNYGYTF. The J gene is TRBJ1-2, the V gene TRBV5-5; 7 bases line up with TRBD1. V shed 4 bases, J shed 0 bases, and the junction held 6 bases outside the gene matches. CDR3 length equals 15 residues. Germline CDR1 reads SGHKS; CDR2 reads YYEKEE (reference sequence).

The chain links TRBV4-1 to TRBJ1-2, with 9 bases that match TRBD1. The V and J ends lost 5 bases and 2 bases, in that order; junction bases with no gene match: 6. This CDR3 is 15 amino acids long. From germline, CDR1 is MGHRA and CDR2 YSYEKL. CDR3 sequence: CASSNAGTGNYGYTF. DNA for the CDR3: TGCGCCAGCAGCAACGCAGGGACAGGGAACTATGGCTACACCTTC.

This clone was observed once. This chain connects TRBV6-5 to TRBJ1-2, with D perhaps matching TRBD1 (6 bases). CDR1 is MNHEY and CDR2 is SVGAGI in the germline V gene. V lost 7 bases and J 7 bases, leaving 13 bases between the germline ends. This CDR3 contains 12 residues. Written as DNA, the CDR3 is TGTGCCAGCAACGCACAGGGACGTGGCTACACCTTC. Translating gives CASNAQGRGYTF.

The chain combines TRBV29-1 with TRBJ1-2; D is perhaps TRBD1 (5 bases). There are 13 residues in the CDR3. Trimming removed 3 bases from V and 2 bases from J, with 10 bases in between. Germline assignment: CDR1 SQVTM and CDR2 ANQGSEA. The CDR3 sequence is CSVEGGSNYGYTF. DNA of the CDR3: TGCAGCGTTGAGGGGGGGAGCAACTATGGCTACACCTTC.

This rearrangement joins TRBV6-5 to TRBJ1-2; 7 bases are a match to TRBD1. This CDR3 is 14 amino acids long. Trimming at V came to 4 bases and at J to 6 bases, leaving 8 bases not matched to a gene. CDR1 is MNHEY and CDR2 is SVGAGI in the germline V gene. CDR3 DNA: TGTGCCAGCAGTTCGACGGCAGGGGGAGATGGCTACACCTTC. This translates into CASSSTAGGDGYTF.

This clone occurred a few times. The genes are TRBV3-1 (or the pseudogene TRBV3-2) and TRBJ1-4, with D uncertain. Trimming removed 5 bases at V and 8 bases at J, with 15 bases between. Germline loops: CDR1 LGHDT, CDR2 YNNKEL (reference sequence). This CDR3 spans 14 amino acids. CDR3 amino acids: CASSTTLVGEKLFF. The CDR3 bases are TGTGCCAGCAGCACGACCCTGGTCGGGGAAAAACTGTTTTTT.

Note on this clone: The sample contains more than one DNA sequence encoding this CDR3. The V and J genes are TRBV5-1 and TRBJ2-2; TRBD2 matches at 13 bases. V shed 4 bases and J 5 bases; nucleotides not matched to a gene: 2. The CDR3 is 15 residues long. Germline CDR1 reads SGHRS; CDR2 reads YFSETQ. This CDR3 reads CASSLTSGGTGELFF. The CDR3 region has the DNA TGCGCCAGCAGCCTGACTAGCGGGGGGACCGGGGAGCTGTTTTTT.

The V and J genes are TRBV9 and TRBJ1-6; D gene uncertain. Germline lookup yields CDR1 SGDLS and CDR2 YYNGEE. Trimming pared 0 bases from V and 1 base from J, leaving 5 bases between. The CDR3 is 15 residues long. CDR3 bases: TGTGCCAGCAGCGTAGGCAGGTCCTATAATTCACCCCTCCACTTT. Residues: CASSVGRSYNSPLHF.